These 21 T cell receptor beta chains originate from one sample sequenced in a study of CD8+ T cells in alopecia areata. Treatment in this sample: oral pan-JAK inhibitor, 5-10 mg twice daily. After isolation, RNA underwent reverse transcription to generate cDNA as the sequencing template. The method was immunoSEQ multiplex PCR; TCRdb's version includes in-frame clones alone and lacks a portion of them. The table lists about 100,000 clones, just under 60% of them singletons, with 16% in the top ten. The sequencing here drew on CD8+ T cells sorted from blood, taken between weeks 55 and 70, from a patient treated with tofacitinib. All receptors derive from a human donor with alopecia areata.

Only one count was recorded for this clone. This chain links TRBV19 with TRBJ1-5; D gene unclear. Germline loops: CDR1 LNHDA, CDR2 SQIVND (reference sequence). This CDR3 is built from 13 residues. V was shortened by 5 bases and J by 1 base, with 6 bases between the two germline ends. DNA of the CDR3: TGTGCCAGTAGTTTGGTAAGCAATCAGCCCCAGCATTTT. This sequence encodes CASSLVSNQPQHF.

CDR3 coding DNA: TGTGCCAGCAGCCAGGATGGCAGGGTTTTTACCGGGGAGCTGTTTTTT. As protein: CASSQDGRVFTGELFF. The rearrangement uses TRBV14 and TRBJ2-2; possibly TRBD1 for D (5 bases). The CDR3 spans 16 residues. Germline V gene data show CDR1 as SGHDN and CDR2 as FVKESK. Trimming took 3 bases from V and 5 from J, leaving 16 bases between them.

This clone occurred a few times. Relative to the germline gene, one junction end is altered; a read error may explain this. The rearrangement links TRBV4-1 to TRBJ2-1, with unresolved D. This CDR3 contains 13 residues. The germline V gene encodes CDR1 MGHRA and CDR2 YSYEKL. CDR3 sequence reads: CASSQGLGYEQFF. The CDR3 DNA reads TGCGCCAGCAGTCAAGGTCTAGGGTATGAGCAGTTCTTC.

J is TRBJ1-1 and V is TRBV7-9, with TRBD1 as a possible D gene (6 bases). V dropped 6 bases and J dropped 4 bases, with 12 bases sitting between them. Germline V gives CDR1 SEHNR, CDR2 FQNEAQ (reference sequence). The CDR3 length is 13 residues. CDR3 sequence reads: CASSGTRGTEAFF. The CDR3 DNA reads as TGTGCCAGCAGTGGGACACGGGGCACTGAAGCTTTCTTT.

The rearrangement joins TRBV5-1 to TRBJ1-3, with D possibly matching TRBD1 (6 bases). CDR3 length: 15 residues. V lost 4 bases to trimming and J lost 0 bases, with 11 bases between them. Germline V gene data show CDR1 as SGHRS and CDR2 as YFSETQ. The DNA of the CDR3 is TGCGCCAGCAGCCCTGGACAGAACTCTGGAAACACCATATATTTT. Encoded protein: CASSPGQNSGNTIYF.

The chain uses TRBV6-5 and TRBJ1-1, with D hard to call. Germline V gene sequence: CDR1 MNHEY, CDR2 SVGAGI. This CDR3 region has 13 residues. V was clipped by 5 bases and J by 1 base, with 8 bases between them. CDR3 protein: CASSIAGNTEAFF. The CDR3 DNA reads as TGTGCCAGCAGTATAGCAGGGAACACTGAAGCTTTCTTT.

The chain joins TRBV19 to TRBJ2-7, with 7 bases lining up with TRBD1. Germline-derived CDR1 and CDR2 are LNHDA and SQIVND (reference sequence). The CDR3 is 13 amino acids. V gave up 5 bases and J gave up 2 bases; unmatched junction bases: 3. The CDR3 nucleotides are TGTGCCAGTAGTTGGGACAGCACCTACGAGCAGTACTTC. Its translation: CASSWDSTYEQYF.

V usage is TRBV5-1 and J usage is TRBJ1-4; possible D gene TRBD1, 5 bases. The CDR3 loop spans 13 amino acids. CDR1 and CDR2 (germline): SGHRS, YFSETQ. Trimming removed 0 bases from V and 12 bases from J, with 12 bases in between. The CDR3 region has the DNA TGCGCCAGCAGCTTGGGTCGGGACCCCCAACTGTTTTTT. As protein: CASSLGRDPQLFF.

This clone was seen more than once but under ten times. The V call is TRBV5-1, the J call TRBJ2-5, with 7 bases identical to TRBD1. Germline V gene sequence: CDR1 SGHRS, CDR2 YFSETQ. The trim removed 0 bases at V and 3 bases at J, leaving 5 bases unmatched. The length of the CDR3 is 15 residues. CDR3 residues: CASSLEGAGKETQYF. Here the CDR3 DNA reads TGCGCCAGCAGCTTGGAGGGGGCTGGGAAAGAGACCCAGTACTTC. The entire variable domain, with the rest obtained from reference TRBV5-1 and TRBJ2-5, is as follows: KAGVTQTPRYLIKTRGQQVTLSCSPISGHRSVSWYQQTPGQGLQFLFEYFSETQRNKGNFPGRFSGRQFSNSRSEMNVSTLELGDSALYLCASSLEGAGKETQYFGPGTRLLVL.

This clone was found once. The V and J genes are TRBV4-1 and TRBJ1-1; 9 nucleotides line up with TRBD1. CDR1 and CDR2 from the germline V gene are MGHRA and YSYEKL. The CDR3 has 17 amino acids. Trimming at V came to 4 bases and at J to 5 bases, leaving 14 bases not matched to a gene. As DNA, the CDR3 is TGCGCCAGCAGCCCACGAATCGGACAGGGGAGGGGGACTGAAGCTTTCTTT. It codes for CASSPRIGQGRGTEAFF.

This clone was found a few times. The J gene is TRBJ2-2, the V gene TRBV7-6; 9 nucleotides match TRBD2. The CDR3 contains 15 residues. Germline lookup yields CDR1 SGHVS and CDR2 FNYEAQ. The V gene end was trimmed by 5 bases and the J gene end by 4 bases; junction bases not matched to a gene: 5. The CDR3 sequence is CASSAAGGPTGELFF. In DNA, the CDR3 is TGTGCCAGCAGCGCAGCGGGGGGACCCACCGGGGAGCTGTTTTTT.

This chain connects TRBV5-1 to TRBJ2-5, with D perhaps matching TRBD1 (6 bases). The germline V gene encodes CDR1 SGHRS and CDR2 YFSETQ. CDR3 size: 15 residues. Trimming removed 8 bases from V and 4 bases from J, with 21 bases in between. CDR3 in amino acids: CASKRSQGGGETQYF. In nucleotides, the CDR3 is TGCGCCAGTAAGAGGTCACAGGGCGGTGGAGAGACCCAGTACTTC.

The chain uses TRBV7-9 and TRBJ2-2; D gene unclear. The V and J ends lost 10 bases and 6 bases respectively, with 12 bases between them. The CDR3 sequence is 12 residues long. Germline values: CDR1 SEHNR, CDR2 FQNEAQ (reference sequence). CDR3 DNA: TGTGCCACGGAAGTTGATGCCGGGGAGCTGTTTTTT. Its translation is CATEVDAGELFF.

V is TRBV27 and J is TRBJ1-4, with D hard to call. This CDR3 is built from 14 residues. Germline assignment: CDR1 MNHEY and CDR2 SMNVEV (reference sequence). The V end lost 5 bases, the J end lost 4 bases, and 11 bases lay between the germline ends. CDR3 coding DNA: TGTGCCAGCAGTCCCTACAGAAGTAATGAAAAACTGTTTTTT. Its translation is CASSPYRSNEKLFF.

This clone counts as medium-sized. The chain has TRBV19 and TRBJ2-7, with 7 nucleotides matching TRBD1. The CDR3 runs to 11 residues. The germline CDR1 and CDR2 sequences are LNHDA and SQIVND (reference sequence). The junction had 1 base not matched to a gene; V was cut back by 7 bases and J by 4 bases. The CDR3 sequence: CASKQGYEQYF. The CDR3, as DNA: TGTGCCAGTAAACAGGGGTACGAGCAGTACTTC.

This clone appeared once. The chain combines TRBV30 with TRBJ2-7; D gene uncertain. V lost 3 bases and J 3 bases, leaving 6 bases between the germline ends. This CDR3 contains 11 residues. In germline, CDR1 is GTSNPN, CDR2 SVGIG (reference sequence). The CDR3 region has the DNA TGTGCCTGGAGGGCTGACTACGAGCAGTACTTC. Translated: CAWRADYEQYF.

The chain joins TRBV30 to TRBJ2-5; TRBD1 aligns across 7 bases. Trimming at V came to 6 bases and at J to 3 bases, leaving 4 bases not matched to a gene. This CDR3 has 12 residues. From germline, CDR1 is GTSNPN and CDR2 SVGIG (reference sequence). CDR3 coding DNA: TGTGCCTGTACAGGACAGGAAGAGACCCAGTACTTC. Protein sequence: CACTGQEETQYF.

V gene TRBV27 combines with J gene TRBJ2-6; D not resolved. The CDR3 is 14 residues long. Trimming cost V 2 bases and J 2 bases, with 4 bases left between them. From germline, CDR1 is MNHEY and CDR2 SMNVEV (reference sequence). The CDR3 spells CASSLTAGANVLTF. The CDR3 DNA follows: TGTGCCAGCAGTTTAACGGCTGGGGCCAACGTCCTGACTTTC.

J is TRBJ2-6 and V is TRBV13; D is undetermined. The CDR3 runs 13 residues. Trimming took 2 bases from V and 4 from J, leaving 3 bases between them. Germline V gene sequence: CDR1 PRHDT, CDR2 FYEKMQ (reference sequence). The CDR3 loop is CASSLSGANVLTF. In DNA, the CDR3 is TGTGCCAGCAGCTTATCCGGGGCCAACGTCCTGACTTTC.

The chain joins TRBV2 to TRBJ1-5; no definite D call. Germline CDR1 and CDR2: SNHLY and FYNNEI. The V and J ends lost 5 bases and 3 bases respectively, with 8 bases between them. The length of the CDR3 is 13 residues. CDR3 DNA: TGTGCCAGCAGTCGGAGGGACAATCAGCCCCAGCATTTT. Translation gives CASSRRDNQPQHF.

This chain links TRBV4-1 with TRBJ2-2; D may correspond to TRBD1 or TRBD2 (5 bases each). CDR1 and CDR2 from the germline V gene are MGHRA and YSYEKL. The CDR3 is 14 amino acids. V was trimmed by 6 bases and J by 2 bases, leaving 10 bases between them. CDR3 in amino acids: CASRGTLNTGELFF. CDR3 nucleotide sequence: TGCGCCAGCAGAGGGACCCTAAACACCGGGGAGCTGTTTTTT.